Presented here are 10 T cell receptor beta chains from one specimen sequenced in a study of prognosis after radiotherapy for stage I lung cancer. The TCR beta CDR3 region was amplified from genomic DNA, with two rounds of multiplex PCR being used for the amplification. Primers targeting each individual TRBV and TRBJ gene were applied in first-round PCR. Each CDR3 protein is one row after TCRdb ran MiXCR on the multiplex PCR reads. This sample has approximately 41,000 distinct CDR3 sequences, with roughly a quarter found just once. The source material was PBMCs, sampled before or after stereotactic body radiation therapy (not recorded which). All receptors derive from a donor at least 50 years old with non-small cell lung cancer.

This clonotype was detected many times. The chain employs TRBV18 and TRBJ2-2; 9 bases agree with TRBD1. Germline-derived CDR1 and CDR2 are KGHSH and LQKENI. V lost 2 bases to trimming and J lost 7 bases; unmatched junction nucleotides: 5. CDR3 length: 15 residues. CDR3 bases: TGTGCCAGCTCACCAAGTGGACAGGGGCTCGGGGAGCTGTTTTTT. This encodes CASSPSGQGLGELFF.

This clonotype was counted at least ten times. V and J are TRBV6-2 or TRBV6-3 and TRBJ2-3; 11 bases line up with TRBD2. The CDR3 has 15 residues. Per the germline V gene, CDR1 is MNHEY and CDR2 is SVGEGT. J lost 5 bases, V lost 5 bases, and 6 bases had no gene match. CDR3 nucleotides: TGTGCCAGCAGTGACGGCGGACTAGCGGGAGATACGCAGTATTTT. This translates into CASSDGGLAGDTQYF.

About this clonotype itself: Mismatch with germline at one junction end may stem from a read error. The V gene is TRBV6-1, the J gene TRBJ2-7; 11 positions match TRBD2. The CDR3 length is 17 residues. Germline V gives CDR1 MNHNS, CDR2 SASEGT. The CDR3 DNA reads TGTGTCAGCAGCCGGACCGGAATAGCGGGAGGGGACAGCGAGCAGTACTTC. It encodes CVSSRTGIAGGDSEQYF.

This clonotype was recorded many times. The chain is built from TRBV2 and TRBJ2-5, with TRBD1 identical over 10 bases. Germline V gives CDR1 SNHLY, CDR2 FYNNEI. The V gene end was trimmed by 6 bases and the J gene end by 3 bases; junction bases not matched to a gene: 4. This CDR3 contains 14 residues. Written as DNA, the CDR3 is TGTGCCAGCAGGTCGGGGACAGGGGAAGAGACCCAGTACTTC. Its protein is CASRSGTGEETQYF. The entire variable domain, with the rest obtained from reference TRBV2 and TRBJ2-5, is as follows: EPEVTQTPSHQVTQMGQEVILRCVPISNHLYFYWYRQILGQKVEFLVSFYNNEISEKSEIFDDQFSVERPDGSNFTLKIRSTKLEDSAMYFCASRSGTGEETQYFGPGTRLLVL.

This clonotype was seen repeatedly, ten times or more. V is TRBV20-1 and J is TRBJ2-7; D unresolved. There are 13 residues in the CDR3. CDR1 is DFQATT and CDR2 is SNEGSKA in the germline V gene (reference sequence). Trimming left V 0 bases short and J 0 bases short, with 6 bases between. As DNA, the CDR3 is TGCAGTGCTAGAGAGAGCAGCTCCTACGAGCAGTACTTC. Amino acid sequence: CSARESSSYEQYF.

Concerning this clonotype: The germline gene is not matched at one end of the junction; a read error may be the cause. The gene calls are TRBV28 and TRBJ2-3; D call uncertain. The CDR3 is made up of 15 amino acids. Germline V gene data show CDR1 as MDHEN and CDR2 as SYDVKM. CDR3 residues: CASSSPTGPTYTQYF. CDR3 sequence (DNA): TGTGCCAGCAGTTCCCCCACGGGTCCCACATATACGCAGTATTTT. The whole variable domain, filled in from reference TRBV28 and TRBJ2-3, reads DVKVTQSSRYLVKRTGEKVFLECVQDMDHENMFWYRQDPGLGLRLIYFSYDVKMKEKGDIPEGYSVSREKKERFSLILESASTNQTSMYLCASSSPTGPTYTQYFGPGTRLTVL.

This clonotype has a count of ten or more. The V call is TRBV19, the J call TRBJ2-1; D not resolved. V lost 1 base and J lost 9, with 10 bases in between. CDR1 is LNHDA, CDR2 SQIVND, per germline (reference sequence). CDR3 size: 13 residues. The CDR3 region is CASSIVAWGEQFF. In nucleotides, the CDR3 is TGTGCCAGTAGTATAGTCGCGTGGGGTGAGCAGTTCTTC.

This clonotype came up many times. The CDR3 DNA reads as TGTGCCAGCAGTTCGCGTGGGACGGTGAATGAAAAACTGTTTTTT. Protein product: CASSSRGTVNEKLFF. The rearrangement joins TRBV28 to TRBJ1-4, with D tentatively TRBD1 (5 bases). V lost 4 bases to trimming and J lost 5 bases, with 14 bases between them. Germline CDR1 and CDR2: MDHEN and SYDVKM. This CDR3 is 15 amino acids long.

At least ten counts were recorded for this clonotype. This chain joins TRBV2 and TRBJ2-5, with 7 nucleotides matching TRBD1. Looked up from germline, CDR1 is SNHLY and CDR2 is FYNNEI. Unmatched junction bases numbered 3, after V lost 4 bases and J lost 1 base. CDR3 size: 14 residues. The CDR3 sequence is CASSAGQFQETQYF. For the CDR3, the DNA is TGTGCCAGCAGTGCGGGACAGTTCCAAGAGACCCAGTACTTC. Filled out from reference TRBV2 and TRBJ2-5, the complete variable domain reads EPEVTQTPSHQVTQMGQEVILRCVPISNHLYFYWYRQILGQKVEFLVSFYNNEISEKSEIFDDQFSVERPDGSNFTLKIRSTKLEDSAMYFCASSAGQFQETQYFGPGTRLLVL.

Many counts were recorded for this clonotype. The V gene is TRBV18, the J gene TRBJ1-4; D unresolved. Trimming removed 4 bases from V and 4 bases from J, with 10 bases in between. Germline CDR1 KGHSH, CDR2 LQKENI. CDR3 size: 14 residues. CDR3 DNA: TGTGCCAGCTCACGTGGGGTTGGTAATGAAAAACTGTTTTTT. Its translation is CASSRGVGNEKLFF.